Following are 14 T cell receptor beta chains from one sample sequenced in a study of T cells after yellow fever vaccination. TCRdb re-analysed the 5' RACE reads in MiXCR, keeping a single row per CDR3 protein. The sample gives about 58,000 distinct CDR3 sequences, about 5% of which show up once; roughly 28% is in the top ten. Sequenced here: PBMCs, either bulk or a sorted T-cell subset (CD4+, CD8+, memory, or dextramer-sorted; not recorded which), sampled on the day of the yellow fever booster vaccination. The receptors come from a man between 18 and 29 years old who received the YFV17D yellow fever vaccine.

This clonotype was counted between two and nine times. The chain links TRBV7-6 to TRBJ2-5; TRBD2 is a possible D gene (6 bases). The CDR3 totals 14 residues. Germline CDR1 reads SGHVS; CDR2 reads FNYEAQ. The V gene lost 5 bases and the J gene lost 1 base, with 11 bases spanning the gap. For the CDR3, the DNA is TGTGCCAGCAGCCTGACCGGGAGCCAAGAGACCCAGTACTTC. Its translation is CASSLTGSQETQYF.

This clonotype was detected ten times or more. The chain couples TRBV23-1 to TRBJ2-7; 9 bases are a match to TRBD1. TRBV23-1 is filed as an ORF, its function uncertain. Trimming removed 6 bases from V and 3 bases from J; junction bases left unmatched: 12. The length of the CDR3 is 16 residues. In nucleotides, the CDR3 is TGCGCCAGCAGCCCCGGGACAGGGTTTCTCCTCTACGAGCAGTACTTC. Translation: CASSPGTGFLLYEQYF.

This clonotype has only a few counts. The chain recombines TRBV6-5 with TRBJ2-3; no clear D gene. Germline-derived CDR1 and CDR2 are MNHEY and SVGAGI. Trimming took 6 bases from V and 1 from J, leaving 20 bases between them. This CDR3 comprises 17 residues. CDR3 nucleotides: TGTGCCAGCAGCCTACGAGTTGCCAGCGAGGGCACAGATACGCAGTATTTT. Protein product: CASSLRVASEGTDTQYF.

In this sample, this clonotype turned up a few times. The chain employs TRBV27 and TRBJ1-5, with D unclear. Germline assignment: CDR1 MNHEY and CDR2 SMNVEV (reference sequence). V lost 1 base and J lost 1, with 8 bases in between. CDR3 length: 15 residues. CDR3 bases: TGTGCCAGCAGTTTATTTGGCGGAAGCAATCAGCCCCAGCATTTT. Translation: CASSLFGGSNQPQHF.

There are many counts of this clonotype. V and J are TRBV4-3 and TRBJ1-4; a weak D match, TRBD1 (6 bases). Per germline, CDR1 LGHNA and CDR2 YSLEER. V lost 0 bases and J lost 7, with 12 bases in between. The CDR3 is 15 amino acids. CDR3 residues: CASSQEAGEVEKLFF. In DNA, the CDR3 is TGCGCCAGCAGCCAAGAAGCAGGGGAGGTTGAAAAACTGTTTTTT.

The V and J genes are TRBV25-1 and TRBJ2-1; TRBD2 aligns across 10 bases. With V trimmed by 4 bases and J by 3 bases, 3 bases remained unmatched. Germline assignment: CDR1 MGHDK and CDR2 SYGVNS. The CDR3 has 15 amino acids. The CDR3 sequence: CASSVTSGVYNEQFF. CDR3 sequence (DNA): TGTGCCAGCAGTGTTACTAGCGGGGTCTACAATGAGCAGTTCTTC.

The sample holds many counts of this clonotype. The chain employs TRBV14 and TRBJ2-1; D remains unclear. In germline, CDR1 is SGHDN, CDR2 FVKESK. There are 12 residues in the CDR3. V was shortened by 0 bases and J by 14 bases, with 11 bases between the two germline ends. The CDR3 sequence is CASSQDQGEEFF. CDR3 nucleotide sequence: TGTGCCAGCAGCCAAGATCAAGGAGAGGAGTTCTTC.

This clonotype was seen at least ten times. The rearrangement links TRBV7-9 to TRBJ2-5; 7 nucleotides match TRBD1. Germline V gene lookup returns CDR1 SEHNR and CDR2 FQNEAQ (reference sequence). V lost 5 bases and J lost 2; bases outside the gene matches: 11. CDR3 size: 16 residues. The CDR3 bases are TGTGCCAGCAGCCCTCCGACAGGGTGGTCGCAAGAGACCCAGTACTTC. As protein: CASSPPTGWSQETQYF.

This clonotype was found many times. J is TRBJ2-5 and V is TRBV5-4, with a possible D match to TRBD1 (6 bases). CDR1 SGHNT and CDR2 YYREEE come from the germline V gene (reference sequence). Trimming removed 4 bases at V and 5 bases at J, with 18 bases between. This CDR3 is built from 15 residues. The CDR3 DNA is TGTGCCAGCAGCCCCCGGGACATAGGATTGGAGACCCAGTACTTC. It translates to CASSPRDIGLETQYF.

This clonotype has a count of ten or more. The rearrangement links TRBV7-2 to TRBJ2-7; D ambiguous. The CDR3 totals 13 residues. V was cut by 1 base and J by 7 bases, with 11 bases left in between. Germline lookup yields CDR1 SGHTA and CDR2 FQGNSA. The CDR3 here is CASSLVASREQYV. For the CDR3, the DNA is TGTGCCAGCAGCTTAGTTGCTAGTCGGGAGCAGTACGTC.

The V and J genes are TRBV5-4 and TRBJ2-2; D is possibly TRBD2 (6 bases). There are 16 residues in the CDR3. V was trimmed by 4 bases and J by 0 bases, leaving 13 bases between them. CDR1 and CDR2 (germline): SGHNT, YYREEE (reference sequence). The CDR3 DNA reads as TGTGCCAGCAGCACTGTGACTAGGACGAACACCGGGGAGCTGTTTTTT. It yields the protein CASSTVTRTNTGELFF.

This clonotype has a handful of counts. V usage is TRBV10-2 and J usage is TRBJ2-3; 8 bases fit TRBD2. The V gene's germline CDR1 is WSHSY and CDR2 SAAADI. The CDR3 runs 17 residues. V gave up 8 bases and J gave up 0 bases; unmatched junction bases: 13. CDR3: CASRVGAGGRSTDTQYF. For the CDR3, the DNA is TGCGCCAGCCGTGTGGGGGCGGGGGGCCGGAGCACAGATACGCAGTATTTT.

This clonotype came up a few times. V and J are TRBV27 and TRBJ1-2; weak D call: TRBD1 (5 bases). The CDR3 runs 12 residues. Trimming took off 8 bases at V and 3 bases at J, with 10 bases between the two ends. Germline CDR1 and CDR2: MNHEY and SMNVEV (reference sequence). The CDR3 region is CASAGGDYGYTF. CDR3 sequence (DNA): TGTGCCAGCGCTGGGGGAGACTATGGCTACACCTTC.

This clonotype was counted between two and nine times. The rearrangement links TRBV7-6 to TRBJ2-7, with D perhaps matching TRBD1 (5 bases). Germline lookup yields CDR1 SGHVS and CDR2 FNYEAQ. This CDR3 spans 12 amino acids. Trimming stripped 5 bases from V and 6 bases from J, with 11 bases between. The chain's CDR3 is CASSPDNFEQYV. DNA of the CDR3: TGTGCCAGCAGCCCGGACAATTTCGAGCAGTACGTC.